The 22 T cell receptor beta chains below come from one sample, sequenced in a study of T-cell reconstitution after alpha-beta-depleted transplantation in children. TCRbeta library construction was performed incorporating unique molecular identifiers. Using its own MiXCR run on the PCR reads, TCRdb lists one record per CDR3 protein. The sample contains around 130,000 distinct CDR3 sequences, roughly 9% of which appear only once. The sequenced sample was PBMCs, mostly from graft donor cells, obtained 180 days after TCRalphabeta/CD19-depleted stem cell transplant. Receptor source: a girl under three years old who had a stem cell transplant for combined immunodeficiency, so the T cells may come from the graft donor.

The rearrangement links TRBV2 to TRBJ2-7; possible D gene TRBD1, 6 bases. In germline, CDR1 is SNHLY, CDR2 FYNNEI. The CDR3 extends over 13 amino acids. The ends were cut back, 7 bases at V and 3 bases at J, with 13 bases in the middle. The CDR3 sequence: CASKARGIYEQYF. In DNA form, the CDR3 reads TGTGCCAGCAAGGCCAGGGGAATCTACGAGCAGTACTTC.

The rearrangement links TRBV11-1 to TRBJ2-3; no firm D call. V lost 4 bases, J lost 0 bases, and 23 bases lay in between. This CDR3 region has 19 residues. In germline, CDR1 is SGHAT, CDR2 FQDESV (reference sequence). This CDR3 is CASSSRKEKTPFSTDTQYF. CDR3 DNA: TGTGCCAGCAGCTCACGGAAAGAAAAGACTCCTTTTAGCACAGATACGCAGTATTTT.

CDR3 amino acids: CSARDYGSYSNQPQHF. The CDR3 DNA is TGCAGTGCTAGAGATTACGGGTCCTATAGCAATCAGCCCCAGCATTTT. The chain uses TRBV20-1 and TRBJ1-5; no firm D call. Germline loops: CDR1 DFQATT, CDR2 SNEGSKA (reference sequence). The CDR3 loop spans 16 amino acids. With 0 bases removed from V and 0 bases from J, the gap between germline ends came to 12 bases.

This clonotype was detected a few times. The chain combines TRBV6-5 with TRBJ2-7; 8 bases map to TRBD2. Germline CDR1 reads MNHEY; CDR2 reads SVGAGI. The CDR3 has 17 residues. The junction had 11 bases not matched to a gene; V was cut back by 4 bases and J by 0 bases. The CDR3 DNA is TGTGCCAGCAGTTCCCCCCGAGCGGGGGTCCTCTCCTACGAGCAGTACTTC. As protein: CASSSPRAGVLSYEQYF.

This chain links TRBV20-1 with TRBJ2-3; D gene uncertain. Germline-derived CDR1 and CDR2 are DFQATT and SNEGSKA (reference sequence). Trimming removed 6 bases at V and 0 bases at J, with 4 bases between. The CDR3 contains 11 residues. The CDR3 reads CSAESTDTQYF. Here the CDR3 DNA reads TGCAGTGCGGAAAGCACAGATACGCAGTATTTT.

This sequence joins TRBV5-5 and TRBJ1-2; possibly TRBD1 for D (6 bases). Germline values: CDR1 SGHKS, CDR2 YYEKEE (reference sequence). Trimming removed 6 bases at V and 4 bases at J, with 19 bases between. This CDR3 contains 15 residues. CDR3 region: CASTLIWGAGYGYTF. The CDR3 DNA sequence: TGTGCCAGCACCTTAATTTGGGGGGCGGGCTATGGCTACACCTTC.

The genes are TRBV7-2 and TRBJ1-5, with D perhaps TRBD1 (6 bases). Germline CDR1 SGHTA, CDR2 FQGNSA. The CDR3 length is 15 residues. The V end lost 5 bases, the J end lost 4 bases, and 15 bases lay between the germline ends. The DNA for the CDR3 is TGTGCCAGCAGCCCGGACAGTTCCCTTAATCAGCCCCAGCATTTT. Residues: CASSPDSSLNQPQHF.

This clonotype was found a few times. The rearrangement uses TRBV5-6 and TRBJ1-5, with D tentatively TRBD1 (6 bases). The CDR3 is made up of 16 amino acids. V was shortened by 0 bases and J by 3 bases, with 13 bases between the two germline ends. CDR1 is SGHDT, CDR2 YYEEEE, per germline. As DNA, the CDR3 is TGTGCCAGCAGCTTGGCGAGCAGGGGTTACAATCAGCCCCAGCATTTT. Amino acids: CASSLASRGYNQPQHF.

This clonotype showed up just a few times. The rearrangement links TRBV5-1 to TRBJ1-3; D not certain. Germline assignment: CDR1 SGHRS and CDR2 YFSETQ. V gave up 3 bases and J gave up 0 bases, with 16 bases separating them. This CDR3 comprises 17 residues. The CDR3 spells CASSSEVAFSSGNTIYF. For the CDR3, the DNA is TGCGCCAGCAGCTCGGAGGTCGCCTTTTCCTCTGGAAACACCATATATTTT.

This clonotype was seen a few times. The chain employs TRBV3-1 and TRBJ2-7, with TRBD2 matching 8 bases. With 0 bases clipped from V and 7 bases from J, the junction kept 8 bases outside the gene matches. Germline assignment: CDR1 LGHDT and CDR2 YNNKEL (reference sequence). This CDR3 is built from 15 residues. The DNA of the CDR3 is TGTGCCAGCAGCCAAGACACTAGCGGTCCTAGGGAGCAGTACTTC. Protein sequence: CASSQDTSGPREQYF.

This clonotype came up a few times. V gene TRBV10-3 combines with J gene TRBJ2-5; TRBD1 matches 10 bases. The V gene end was trimmed by 5 bases and the J gene end by 4 bases; junction bases not matched to a gene: 10. Germline CDR1 ENHRY, CDR2 SYGVKD. The CDR3 is made up of 16 amino acids. The CDR3 nucleotides read TGTGCCATCAGTACCGGGACAGGGGTTCTGCGAGAGACCCAGTACTTC. Its translation is CAISTGTGVLRETQYF.

This clonotype was counted only a few times. The chain combines TRBV20-1 with TRBJ2-3; the match to TRBD2 covers 9 bases. From germline, CDR1 is DFQATT and CDR2 SNEGSKA (reference sequence). Trimming cost V 3 bases and J 4 bases; bases outside gene matches: 5. The CDR3 has 14 amino acids. The CDR3 is CSASPSGAPDTQYF. The CDR3 coding sequence is TGCAGTGCTAGCCCTAGCGGGGCGCCAGATACGCAGTATTTT.

V gene TRBV4-3 combines with J gene TRBJ2-1; 9 nucleotides line up with TRBD1. From germline, CDR1 is LGHNA and CDR2 YSLEER. The CDR3 is 15 residues long. V dropped 4 bases and J dropped 2; count of bases not matched to a gene: 3. CDR3 region: CASSLRQGAYNEQFF. CDR3 bases: TGCGCCAGCAGCCTAAGACAGGGGGCCTACAATGAGCAGTTCTTC.

This clonotype showed up many times. The V and J genes are TRBV5-1 and TRBJ1-1; D gene uncertain. In germline, CDR1 is SGHRS, CDR2 YFSETQ. V dropped 0 bases and J dropped 2 bases, with 8 bases sitting between them. The CDR3 has 14 residues. The DNA for the CDR3 is TGCGCCAGCAGCTTGGAGGGAAGTAACACTGAAGCTTTCTTT. Translation gives CASSLEGSNTEAFF.

The CDR3 nucleotides are TGCAGTGCTAGTCCGTACAGAACCGGGGAGCTGTTTTTT. Protein product: CSASPYRTGELFF. This chain links TRBV20-1 with TRBJ2-2, with unresolved D. Germline V gives CDR1 DFQATT, CDR2 SNEGSKA (reference sequence). The germline V and J ends were trimmed by 3 bases and 5 bases, with 10 bases remaining between them. The length of the CDR3 is 13 residues.

V usage is TRBV20-1 and J usage is TRBJ1-2, with 7 positions matching TRBD1. This CDR3 has 14 residues. With 3 bases clipped from V and 3 bases from J, the junction kept 7 bases outside the gene matches. Germline lookup yields CDR1 DFQATT and CDR2 SNEGSKA (reference sequence). The CDR3 sequence: CSASVGQNYYGYTF. The CDR3 region has the DNA TGCAGTGCTAGTGTGGGACAGAACTACTATGGCTACACCTTC.

This clonotype was seen more than once but under ten times. The chain links TRBV7-2 to TRBJ2-7; tentative D call: TRBD2 (7 bases). The CDR3 covers 16 residues. V was pared by 7 bases and J by 3 bases, with 22 bases between. Germline V gives CDR1 SGHTA, CDR2 FQGNSA. The CDR3 here is CASIQEGGTDYYEQYF. CDR3 in DNA: TGTGCCAGCATCCAGGAGGGGGGGACTGATTACTACGAGCAGTACTTC.

The rearrangement joins TRBV12-3 or TRBV12-4 to TRBJ2-7; D possibly uses TRBD1 or TRBD2 (6 bases each). The CDR3 is 15 residues long. Trimming shortened V by 6 bases and J by 5 bases, and 20 bases separated the two germline ends. The CDR3, as DNA: TGTGCCAGCAGGCCCCAGGGAGGAGGGGGTCACGAGCAGTACTTC. This translates into CASRPQGGGGHEQYF.

This clonotype was detected only a few times. The CDR3 DNA sequence: TGTGCCAGCAGCTCCTACAGGGGCGCTGACACTGAAGCTTTCTTT. It codes for CASSSYRGADTEAFF. This chain connects TRBV7-9 to TRBJ1-1; 7 bases line up with TRBD1. The CDR3 runs to 15 residues. The V and J ends lost 4 bases and 3 bases, in that order; junction bases with no gene match: 8. Per germline, CDR1 SEHNR and CDR2 FQNEAQ (reference sequence).

This clonotype has more than one count but fewer than ten. The chain combines TRBV20-1 with TRBJ2-3; TRBD2 matches 8 bases. Germline CDR1 is DFQATT and CDR2 is SNEGSKA (reference sequence). There are 15 residues in the CDR3. Trimming removed 5 bases from V and 6 bases from J; junction bases left unmatched: 13. The CDR3 loop is CSAPPFRGGADTQYF. CDR3 nucleotides: TGCAGTGCTCCCCCTTTCCGGGGGGGAGCGGATACGCAGTATTTT.

This clonotype was counted only a few times. The rearrangement links TRBV7-3 to TRBJ2-4, with D perhaps matching TRBD2 (6 bases). Trimming shortened V by 5 bases and J by 2 bases, and 16 bases separated the two germline ends. This CDR3 spans 16 amino acids. CDR1 is SGHTA, CDR2 FQGTGA, per germline. The CDR3 reads CASSIAPRDSKNIQYF. The CDR3 nucleotides read TGTGCCAGCAGCATCGCCCCACGGGACTCCAAAAACATTCAGTACTTC.

This clonotype showed up just a few times. This rearrangement joins TRBV7-2 to TRBJ1-5; D may be TRBD1 (5 bases). Trimming pared 6 bases from V and 6 bases from J, leaving 21 bases between. The germline V gene encodes CDR1 SGHTA and CDR2 FQGNSA. The CDR3 extends over 16 amino acids. The CDR3 coding sequence is TGTGCCAGCAGTGTGCTGGGGGGACTACCGGGTCAGCCCCAGCATTTT. It is translated as CASSVLGGLPGQPQHF.